The T cell receptor beta chain described here comes from a study of cytomegalovirus exposure and HLA in healthy donors. Study overall: The same platform was used for the approximately 120 validation repertoires as for the approximately 610 first-cohort repertoires, as reported in a later analysis. Study outcomes and limitations: The study put 150 or so TCR beta chains on its list as cytomegalovirus-associated.

This clone was picked up a small number of times. Its cognate antigen is unknown. The CDR3 length is 14 residues. The V end was cut by 6 bases, the J end by 2 bases, with 11 bases between. Germline V lookup: CDR1 LNHDA, CDR2 SQIVND (reference sequence). The protocol was immunoSEQ multiplex PCR, while the TCRdb copy is restricted to in-frame clones and leaves out a portion. The repertoire holds some 140,000 clones, 80% to 90% seen once, with 1.4% in the top ten. The rearrangement uses TRBV19 and TRBJ1-5, with no clear D. Specimen: PBMCs. This receptor was obtained from a woman aged 25 to 39 in good health and CMV-seronegative. The CDR3 here is CASSGGPGNQPQHF. CDR3 sequence (DNA): TGTGCCAGTAGCGGCGGGCCCGGCAATCAGCCCCAGCATTTT.